This TCR beta chain was sequenced during a study of human T cells and chemical hapten exposure. Overall study context: Largely, small differences in pooled library volume made per-sample TCR yields vary.

Study observations and caveats: Controls had significantly fewer large CDR3 similarity clusters than were formed by expanded TCRs.

As originally analysed: Per sample, the median was approximately 96,000 TCRs, with values from around 25,000 to 690,000. TCRdb itself ran the RACE reads through MiXCR, one entry per CDR3 protein. TCRdb, not the original authors, processed these V and J calls. The sample has approximately 100,000 distinct CDR3 sequences; 8% to 13% are singletons. The time point was: patch test 1, 2 weeks after DPC sensitization. The treatment denotes: therapeutic diphenylcyclopropenone sensitization with weekly scalp DPC. Blood draws came before every patch-test application. This clonotype has a handful of counts. The antigen remains undetermined. Per germline, CDR1 SGDLS and CDR2 YYNGEE. The CDR3 has 15 amino acids. Trimming left V 0 bases short and J 1 base short, with 8 bases between.

The sequences come from whole blood, collected in connection with sensitization to the hapten diphenylcyclopropenone (DPC). The sequence was obtained from a woman in her 40s with alopecia areata. Some clones in this sample may be carry-over from other donors' samples. The rearrangement uses TRBV9 and TRBJ2-1; D ambiguous. CDR3 nucleotide sequence: TGTGCCAGCAGCGTAGTGGAGTGGTCCTACAATGAGCAGTTCTTC. It translates to CASSVVEWSYNEQFF. Full variable domain (rest looked up from reference TRBV9 and TRBJ2-1): DSGVTQTPKHLITATGQRVTLRCSPRSGDLSVYWYQQSLDQGLQFLIQYYNGEERAKGNILERFSAQQFPDLHSELNLSSLELGDSALYFCASSVVEWSYNEQFFGPGTRLTVL.